This entry describes one T cell receptor beta chain. Trimming stripped 4 bases from V and 4 bases from J, with 16 bases between. Germline-derived CDR1 and CDR2 are SGHTA and FQGNSA. There are 15 residues in the CDR3. Sequencing used immunoSEQ v3.0 at survey level. A per-sample goal of roughly 35,000-55,000 T-cell genomes was targeted by sequencing. TCRdb's table, derived via immunoSEQ multiplex PCR, lists solely in-frame clones and lacks some. The repertoire consists of 9,500 to 15,000 clones, with about 81% occurring once and the leading ten covering 18%. The data stem from a study of long-term antiretroviral therapy in people with HIV.

This clonotype originated in a man aged 45-60 years with HIV. This material consisted of unsorted PBMCs, taken around 8.1 years after starting antiretroviral therapy. The V call is TRBV7-2, the J call TRBJ1-1; D not resolved. CDR3 coding DNA: TGTGCCAGCAGCTCCCCCCGGGTTTTGGGCACTGAAGCTTTCTTT. Translated: CASSSPRVLGTEAFF.